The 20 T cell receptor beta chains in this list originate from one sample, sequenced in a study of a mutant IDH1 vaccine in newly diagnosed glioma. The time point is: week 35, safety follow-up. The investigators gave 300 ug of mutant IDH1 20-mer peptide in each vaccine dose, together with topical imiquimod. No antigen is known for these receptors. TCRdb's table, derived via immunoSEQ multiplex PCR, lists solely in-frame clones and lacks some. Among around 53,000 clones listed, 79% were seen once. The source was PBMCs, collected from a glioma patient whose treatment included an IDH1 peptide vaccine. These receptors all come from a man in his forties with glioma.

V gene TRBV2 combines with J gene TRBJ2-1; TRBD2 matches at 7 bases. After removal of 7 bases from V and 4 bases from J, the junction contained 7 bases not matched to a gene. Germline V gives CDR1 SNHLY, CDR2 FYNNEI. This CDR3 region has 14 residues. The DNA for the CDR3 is TGTGCCAGCATTACAGCGGGGACGTACAATGAGCAGTTCTTC. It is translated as CASITAGTYNEQFF.

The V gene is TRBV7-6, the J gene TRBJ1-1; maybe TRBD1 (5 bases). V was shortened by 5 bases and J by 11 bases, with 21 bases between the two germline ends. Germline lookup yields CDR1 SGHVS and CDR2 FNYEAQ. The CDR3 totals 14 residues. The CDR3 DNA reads TGTGCCAGCAGCCCCAGGGCTTCGGGGGGGGAGGCTTTCTTT. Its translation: CASSPRASGGEAFF.

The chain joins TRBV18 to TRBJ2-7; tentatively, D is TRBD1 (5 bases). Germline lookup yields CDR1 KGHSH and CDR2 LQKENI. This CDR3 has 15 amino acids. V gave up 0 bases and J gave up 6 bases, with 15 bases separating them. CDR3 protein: CASSPPSGRVGEQYF. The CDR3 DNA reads TGTGCCAGCTCACCACCGTCAGGCAGGGTGGGCGAGCAGTACTTC. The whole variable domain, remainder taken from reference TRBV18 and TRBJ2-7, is NAGVMQNPRHLVRRRGQEARLRCSPMKGHSHVYWYRQLPEEGLKFMVYLQKENIIDESGMPKERFSAEFPKEGPSILRIQQVVRGDSAAYFCASSPPSGRVGEQYFGPGTRLTVT.

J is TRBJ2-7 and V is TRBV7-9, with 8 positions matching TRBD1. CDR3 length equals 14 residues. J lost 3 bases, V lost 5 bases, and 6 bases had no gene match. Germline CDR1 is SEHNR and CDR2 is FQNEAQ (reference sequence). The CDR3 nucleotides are TGTGCCAGCAGCCCAAGACAGGGGATCTACGAGCAGTACTTC. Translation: CASSPRQGIYEQYF.

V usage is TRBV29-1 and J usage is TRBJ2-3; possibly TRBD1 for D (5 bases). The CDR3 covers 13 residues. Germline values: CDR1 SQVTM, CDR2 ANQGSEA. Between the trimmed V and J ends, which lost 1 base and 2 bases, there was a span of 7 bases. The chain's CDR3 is CSVEAQATDTQYF. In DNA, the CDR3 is TGCAGCGTTGAAGCACAGGCCACAGATACGCAGTATTTT.

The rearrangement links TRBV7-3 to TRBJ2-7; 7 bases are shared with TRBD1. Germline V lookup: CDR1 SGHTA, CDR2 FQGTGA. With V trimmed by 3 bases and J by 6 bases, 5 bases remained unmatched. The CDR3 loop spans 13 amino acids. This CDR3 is CASSLQTGLEQYF. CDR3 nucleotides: TGTGCCAGCAGCTTGCAGACAGGGCTCGAGCAGTACTTC.

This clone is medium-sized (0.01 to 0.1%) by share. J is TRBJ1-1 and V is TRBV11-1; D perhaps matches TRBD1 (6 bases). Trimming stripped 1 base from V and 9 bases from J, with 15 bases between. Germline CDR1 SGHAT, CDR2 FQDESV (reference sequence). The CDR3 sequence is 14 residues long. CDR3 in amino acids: CASSLEGTGYQAFF. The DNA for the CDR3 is TGTGCCAGCAGCTTAGAGGGAACAGGGTATCAAGCTTTCTTT.

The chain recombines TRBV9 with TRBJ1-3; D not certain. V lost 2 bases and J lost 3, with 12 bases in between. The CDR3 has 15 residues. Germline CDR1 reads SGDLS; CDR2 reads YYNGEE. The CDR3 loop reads CASSVSGLGGNTIYF. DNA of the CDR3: TGTGCCAGCAGCGTGTCCGGGCTCGGTGGAAACACCATATATTTT.

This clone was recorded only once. Here the CDR3 reads CASNDNRGTEAFF. In nucleotides, the CDR3 is TGTGCCAGCAACGACAACAGGGGGACCGAAGCTTTCTTT. The chain recombines TRBV6-5 with TRBJ1-1, with TRBD1 identical over 8 bases. Germline CDR1 MNHEY, CDR2 SVGAGI. The CDR3 is made up of 13 amino acids. V was pared by 7 bases and J by 8 bases, with 9 bases of the junction left unmatched.

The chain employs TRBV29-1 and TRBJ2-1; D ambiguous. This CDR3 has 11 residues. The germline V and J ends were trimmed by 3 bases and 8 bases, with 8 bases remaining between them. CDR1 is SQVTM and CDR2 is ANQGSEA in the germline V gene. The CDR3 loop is CSVDEGDEQFF. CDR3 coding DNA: TGCAGCGTTGACGAAGGCGATGAGCAGTTCTTC.

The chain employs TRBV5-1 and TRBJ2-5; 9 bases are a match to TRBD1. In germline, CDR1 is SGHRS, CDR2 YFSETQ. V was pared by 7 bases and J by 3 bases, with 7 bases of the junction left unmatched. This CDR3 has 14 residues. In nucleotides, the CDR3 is TGCGCCAGCTCCGGACAGGGGATAGAAGAGACCCAGTACTTC. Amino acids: CASSGQGIEETQYF.

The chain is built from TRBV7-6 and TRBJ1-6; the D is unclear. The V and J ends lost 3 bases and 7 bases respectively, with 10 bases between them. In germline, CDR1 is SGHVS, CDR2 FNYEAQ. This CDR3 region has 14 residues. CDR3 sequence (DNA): TGTGCCAGCAGCTTGGACGGGGTCAATTCACCCCTCCACTTT. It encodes CASSLDGVNSPLHF.

CDR3 sequence: CASSVGTSDTQYF. The CDR3 DNA reads as TGTGCCAGCAGCGTAGGGACTTCAGATACGCAGTATTTT. The chain recombines TRBV9 with TRBJ2-3; D possibly corresponds to TRBD2 (5 bases). Per germline, CDR1 SGDLS and CDR2 YYNGEE. The V end was cut by 0 bases, the J end by 4 bases, with 6 bases between. The CDR3 totals 13 residues.

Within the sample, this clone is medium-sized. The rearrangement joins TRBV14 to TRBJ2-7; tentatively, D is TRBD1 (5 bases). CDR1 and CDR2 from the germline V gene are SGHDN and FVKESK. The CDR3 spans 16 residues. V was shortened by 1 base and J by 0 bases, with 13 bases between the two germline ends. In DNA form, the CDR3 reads TGTGCCAGCAGCCAAGGACAGTCAACGAGCTCCTACGAGCAGTACTTC. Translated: CASSQGQSTSSYEQYF. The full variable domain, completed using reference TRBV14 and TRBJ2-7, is EAGVTQFPSHSVIEKGQTVTLRCDPISGHDNLYWYRRVMGKEIKFLLHFVKESKQDESGMPNNRFLAERTGGTYSTLKVQPAELEDSGVYFCASSQGQSTSSYEQYFGPGTRLTVT.

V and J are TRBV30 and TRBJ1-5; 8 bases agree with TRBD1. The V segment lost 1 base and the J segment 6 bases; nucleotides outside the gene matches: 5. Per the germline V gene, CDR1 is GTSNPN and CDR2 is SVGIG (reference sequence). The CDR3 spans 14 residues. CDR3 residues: CAWSAGGLGQPQHF. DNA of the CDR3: TGTGCCTGGAGTGCAGGGGGCTTGGGTCAGCCCCAGCATTTT.

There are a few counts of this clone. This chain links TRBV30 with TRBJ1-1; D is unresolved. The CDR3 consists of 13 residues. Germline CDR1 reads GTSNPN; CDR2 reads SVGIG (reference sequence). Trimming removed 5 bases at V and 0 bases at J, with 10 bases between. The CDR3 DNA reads TGTGCCTGGGATGGACGGTTGAACACTGAAGCTTTCTTT. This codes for CAWDGRLNTEAFF.

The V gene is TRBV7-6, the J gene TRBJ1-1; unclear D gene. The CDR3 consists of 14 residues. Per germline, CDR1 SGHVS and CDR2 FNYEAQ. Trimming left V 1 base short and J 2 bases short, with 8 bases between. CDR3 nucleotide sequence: TGTGCCAGCAGCTTAGGAACAGCAAACACTGAAGCTTTCTTT. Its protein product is CASSLGTANTEAFF.

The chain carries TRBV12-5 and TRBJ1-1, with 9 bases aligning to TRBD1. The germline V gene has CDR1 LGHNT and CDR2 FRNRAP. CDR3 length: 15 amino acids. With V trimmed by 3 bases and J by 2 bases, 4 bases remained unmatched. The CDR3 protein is CASGFLQGANTEAFF. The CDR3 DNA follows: TGTGCTAGTGGTTTTTTACAGGGGGCTAACACTGAAGCTTTCTTT. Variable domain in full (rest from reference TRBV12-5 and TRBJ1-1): DARVTQTPRHKVTEMGQEVTMRCQPILGHNTVFWYRQTMMQGLELLAYFRNRAPLDDSGMPKDRFSAEMPDATLATLKIQPSEPRDSAVYFCASGFLQGANTEAFFGQGTRLTVV.

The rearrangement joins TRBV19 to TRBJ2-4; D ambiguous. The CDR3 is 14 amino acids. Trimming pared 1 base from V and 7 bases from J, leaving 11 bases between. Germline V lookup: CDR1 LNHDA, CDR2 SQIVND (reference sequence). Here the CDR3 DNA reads TGTGCCAGTAGTATAGCCAGGCTGGGGAACATTCAGTACTTC. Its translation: CASSIARLGNIQYF. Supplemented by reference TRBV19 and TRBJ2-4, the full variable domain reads DGGITQSPKYLFRKEGQNVTLSCEQNLNHDAMYWYRQDPGQGLRLIYYSQIVNDFQKGDIAEGYSVSREKKESFPLTVTSAQKNPTAFYLCASSIARLGNIQYFGAGTRLSVL.

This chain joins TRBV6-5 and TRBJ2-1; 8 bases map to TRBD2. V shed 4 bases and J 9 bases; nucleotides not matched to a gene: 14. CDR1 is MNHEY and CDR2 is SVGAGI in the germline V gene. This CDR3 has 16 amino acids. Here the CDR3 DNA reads TGTGCCAGCAGTTCCTTTGTTCCGGGGGGGCATGGTGAGCAGTTCTTC. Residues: CASSSFVPGGHGEQFF.